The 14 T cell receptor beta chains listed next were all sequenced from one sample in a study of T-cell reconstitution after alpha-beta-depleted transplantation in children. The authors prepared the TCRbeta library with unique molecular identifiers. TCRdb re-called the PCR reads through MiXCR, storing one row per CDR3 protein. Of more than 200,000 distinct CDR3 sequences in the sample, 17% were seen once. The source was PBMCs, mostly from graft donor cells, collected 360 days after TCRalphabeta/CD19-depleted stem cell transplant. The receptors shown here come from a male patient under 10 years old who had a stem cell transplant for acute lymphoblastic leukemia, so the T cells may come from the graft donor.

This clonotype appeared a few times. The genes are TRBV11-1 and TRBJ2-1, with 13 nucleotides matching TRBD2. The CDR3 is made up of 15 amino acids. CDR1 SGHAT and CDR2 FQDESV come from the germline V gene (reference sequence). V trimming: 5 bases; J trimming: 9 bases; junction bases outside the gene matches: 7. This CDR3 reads CASSNRLAGGPEQFF. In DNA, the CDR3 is TGTGCCAGCAGCAACCGACTAGCGGGGGGACCTGAGCAGTTCTTC.

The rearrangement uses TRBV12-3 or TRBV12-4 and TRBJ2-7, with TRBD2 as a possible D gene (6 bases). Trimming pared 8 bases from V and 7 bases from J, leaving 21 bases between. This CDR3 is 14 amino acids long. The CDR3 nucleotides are TGTGCCAGCGGGGACTGGAGGGCCCTAGTTGAGCAGTACTTC. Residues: CASGDWRALVEQYF.

CDR3 DNA sequence: TGTGCCACCAGTGATTTGGGGGTTTCGGAGACCCAGTACTTC. Translation gives CATSDLGVSETQYF. The genes are TRBV24-1 and TRBJ2-5; D is undetermined. The CDR3 is 14 amino acids. Germline CDR1 is KGHDR and CDR2 is SFDVKD. V was pared by 0 bases and J by 5 bases, with 9 bases between.

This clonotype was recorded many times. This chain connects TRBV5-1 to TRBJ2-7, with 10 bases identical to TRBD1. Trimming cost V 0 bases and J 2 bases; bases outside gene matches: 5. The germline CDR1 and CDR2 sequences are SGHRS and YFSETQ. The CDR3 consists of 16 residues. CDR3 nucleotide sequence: TGCGCCAGCAGCTTGGATCCGGGACAGGGGACCTACGAGCAGTACTTC. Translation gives CASSLDPGQGTYEQYF.

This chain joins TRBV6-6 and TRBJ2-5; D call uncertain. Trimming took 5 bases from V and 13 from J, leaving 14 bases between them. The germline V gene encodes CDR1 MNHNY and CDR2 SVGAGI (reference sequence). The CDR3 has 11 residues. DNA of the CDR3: TGTGCCAGCAGTGGCGGCGTCGCCGCGTACTTC. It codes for CASSGGVAAYF.

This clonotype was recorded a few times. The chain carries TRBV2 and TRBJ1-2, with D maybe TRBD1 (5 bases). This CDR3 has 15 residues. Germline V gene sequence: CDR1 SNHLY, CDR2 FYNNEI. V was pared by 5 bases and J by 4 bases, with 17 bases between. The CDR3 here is CASSTTSGTTYGYTF. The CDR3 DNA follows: TGTGCCAGCAGTACCACCTCCGGGACCACCTATGGCTACACCTTC.

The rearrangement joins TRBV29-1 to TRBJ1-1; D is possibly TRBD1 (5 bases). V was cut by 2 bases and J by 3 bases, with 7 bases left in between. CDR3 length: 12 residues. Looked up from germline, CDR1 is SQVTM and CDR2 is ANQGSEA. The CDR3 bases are TGCAGCGTTGAAACAGGTTACACTGAAGCTTTCTTT. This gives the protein CSVETGYTEAFF.

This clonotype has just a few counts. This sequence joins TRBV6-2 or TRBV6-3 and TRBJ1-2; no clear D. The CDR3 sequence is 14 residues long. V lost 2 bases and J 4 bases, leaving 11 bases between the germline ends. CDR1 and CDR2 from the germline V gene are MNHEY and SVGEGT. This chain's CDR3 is CASSYPERSYGYTF. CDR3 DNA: TGTGCCAGCAGTTACCCCGAGAGGAGCTATGGCTACACCTTC.

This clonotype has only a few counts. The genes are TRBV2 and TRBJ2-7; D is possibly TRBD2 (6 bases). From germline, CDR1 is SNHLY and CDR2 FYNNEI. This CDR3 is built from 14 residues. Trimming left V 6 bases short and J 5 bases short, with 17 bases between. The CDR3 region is CASRKAGIFNEQYF. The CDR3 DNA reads TGTGCCAGCAGAAAAGCGGGTATTTTTAACGAGCAGTACTTC.

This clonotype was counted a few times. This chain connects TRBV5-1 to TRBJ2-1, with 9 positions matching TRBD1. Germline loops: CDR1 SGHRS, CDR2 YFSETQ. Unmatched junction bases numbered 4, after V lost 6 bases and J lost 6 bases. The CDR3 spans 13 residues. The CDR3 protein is CASKQGAGNEQFF. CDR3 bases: TGCGCCAGCAAACAGGGGGCAGGCAATGAGCAGTTCTTC.

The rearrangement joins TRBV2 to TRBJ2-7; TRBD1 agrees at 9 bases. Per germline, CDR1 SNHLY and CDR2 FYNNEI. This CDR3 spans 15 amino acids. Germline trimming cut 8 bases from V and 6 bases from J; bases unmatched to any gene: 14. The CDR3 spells CASHTFWDRAGEQYF. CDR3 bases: TGTGCCAGCCACACTTTTTGGGACAGGGCTGGCGAGCAGTACTTC.

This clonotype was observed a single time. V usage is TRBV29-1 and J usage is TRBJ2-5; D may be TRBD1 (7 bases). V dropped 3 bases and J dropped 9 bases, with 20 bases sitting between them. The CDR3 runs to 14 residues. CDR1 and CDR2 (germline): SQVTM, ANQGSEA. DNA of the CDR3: TGCAGCGTTGAGCCCTACAGGGGCCCGGGGGCCCAGTACTTC. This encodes CSVEPYRGPGAQYF. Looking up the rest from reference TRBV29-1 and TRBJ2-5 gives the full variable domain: SAVISQKPSRDICQRGTSLTIQCQVDSQVTMMFWYRQQPGQSLTLIATANQGSEATYESGFVIDKFPISRPNLTFSTLTVSNMSPEDSSIYLCSVEPYRGPGAQYFGPGTRLLVL.

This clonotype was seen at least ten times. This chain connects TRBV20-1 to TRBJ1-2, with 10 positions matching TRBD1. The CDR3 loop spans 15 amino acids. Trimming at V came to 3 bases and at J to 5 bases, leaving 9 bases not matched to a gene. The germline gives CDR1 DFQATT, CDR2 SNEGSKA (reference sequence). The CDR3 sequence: CSARTGGDDRYGYTF. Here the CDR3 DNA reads TGCAGTGCTAGGACAGGGGGCGACGATCGGTATGGCTACACCTTC.

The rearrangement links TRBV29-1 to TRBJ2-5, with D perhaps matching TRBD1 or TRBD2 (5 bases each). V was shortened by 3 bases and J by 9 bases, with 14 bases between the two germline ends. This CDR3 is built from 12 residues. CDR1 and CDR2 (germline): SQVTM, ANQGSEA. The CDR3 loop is CSVDMVTGPQYF. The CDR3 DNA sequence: TGCAGCGTTGACATGGTTACGGGGCCCCAGTACTTC.